The 29 T cell receptor beta chains below were found in one sample sequenced in a study of T cell repertoires and Cas9 in healthy adults. The table came from immunoSEQ multiplex PCR; TCRdb's copy has only in-frame clones and leaves some out. The sample contains roughly 13,000 clones, nearly 90% of which appear only once. The sequenced sample consisted of Tregs (CD4+, CD25+, CD127-, CD137-, CD154-) from PBMCs; culture status not recorded. These receptor sequences come from a human donor in good health.

V gene TRBV29-1 combines with J gene TRBJ2-6; D not certain. The CDR3 has 13 residues. CDR1 SQVTM and CDR2 ANQGSEA come from the germline V gene. The ends were cut back, 3 bases at V and 0 bases at J, with 3 bases in the middle. CDR3 nucleotide sequence: TGCAGCGTTGACATCTCTGGGGCCAACGTCCTGACTTTC. Amino acids: CSVDISGANVLTF.

V and J are TRBV18 and TRBJ1-2; tentatively, D is TRBD1 (5 bases). With 3 bases removed from V and 8 bases from J, the gap between germline ends came to 13 bases. Looked up from germline, CDR1 is KGHSH and CDR2 is LQKENI. The CDR3 totals 13 residues. CDR3 loop: CASSPGADGGYTF. CDR3 sequence (DNA): TGTGCCAGCTCACCCGGGGCTGACGGGGGCTACACCTTC.

The V and J genes are TRBV5-1 and TRBJ1-1; 11 nucleotides match TRBD1. CDR3 length equals 15 residues. Trimming took 2 bases from V and 2 from J; bases not matched to a gene: 2. The V gene's germline CDR1 is SGHRS and CDR2 YFSETQ. The CDR3 sequence: CASSLRTGGNTEAFF. Written as DNA, the CDR3 is TGCGCCAGCAGCTTAAGGACAGGGGGCAACACTGAAGCTTTCTTT.

CDR3 sequence: CAWSSGRGDTQYF. CDR3 in DNA: TGTGCCTGGAGCTCGGGGAGGGGAGATACGCAGTATTTT. The chain links TRBV30 to TRBJ2-3; 7 nucleotides line up with TRBD2. Germline CDR1 GTSNPN, CDR2 SVGIG (reference sequence). CDR3 length: 13 residues. After removal of 3 bases from V and 5 bases from J, the junction contained 5 bases not matched to a gene.

With respect to this clone: The same CDR3 arises from other DNA sequences in this sample as well. J is TRBJ1-4 and V is TRBV28; TRBD1 matches 7 bases. Germline CDR1 is MDHEN and CDR2 is SYDVKM. J lost 4 bases, V lost 6 bases, and 5 bases had no gene match. The CDR3 consists of 14 residues. Here the CDR3 reads CASSRDRRNEKLFF. CDR3 in DNA: TGTGCCAGCAGCCGGGACAGACGTAATGAAAAACTGTTTTTT.

This chain joins TRBV19 and TRBJ2-2; TRBD2 might be the D (5 bases). The CDR3 is 15 residues long. The V end lost 5 bases, the J end lost 1 base, and 11 bases lay between the germline ends. The V gene's germline CDR1 is LNHDA and CDR2 SQIVND (reference sequence). Here the CDR3 reads CASSPRGVNTGELFF. CDR3 nucleotides: TGTGCCAGTAGTCCCCGGGGAGTGAACACCGGGGAGCTGTTTTTT.

A single count supports this clone. The DNA of the CDR3 is TGTGCCAGCAGAAAAACAGGGTACACTGAAGCTTTCTTT. Its translation is CASRKTGYTEAFF. The V call is TRBV28, the J call TRBJ1-1, with a weak D call TRBD1 (6 bases). V lost 6 bases and J 3 bases, leaving 11 bases between the germline ends. Per the germline V gene, CDR1 is MDHEN and CDR2 is SYDVKM. The CDR3 is made up of 13 amino acids.

V gene TRBV4-1 combines with J gene TRBJ1-3; D possibly corresponds to TRBD1 (6 bases). V was cut by 1 base and J by 2 bases, with 15 bases left in between. The CDR3 loop spans 17 amino acids. Germline CDR1 reads MGHRA; CDR2 reads YSYEKL. The CDR3 nucleotides read TGCGCCAGCAGCCAAGTAGGCGGGGGCAGGACTGGAAACACCATATATTTT. Translated, it gives CASSQVGGGRTGNTIYF.

V and J are TRBV20-1 and TRBJ2-1, with D possibly being TRBD2 (6 bases). V was cut by 4 bases and J by 8 bases, with 9 bases left in between. CDR3 length: 11 amino acids. CDR1 and CDR2 from the germline V gene are DFQATT and SNEGSKA (reference sequence). CDR3 amino acids: CSATLADEQFF. In DNA form, the CDR3 reads TGCAGTGCTACACTAGCCGATGAGCAGTTCTTC.

V is TRBV30 and J is TRBJ2-7; no clear D gene. Germline V gene data show CDR1 as GTSNPN and CDR2 as SVGIG (reference sequence). This CDR3 spans 12 amino acids. V was cut by 4 bases and J by 2 bases, with 9 bases left in between. The CDR3 loop reads CAWTDGPYEQYF. DNA of the CDR3: TGTGCCTGGACGGACGGTCCCTACGAGCAGTACTTC.

The rearrangement joins TRBV5-4 to TRBJ1-4; TRBD1 matches 8 bases. The CDR3 is 14 amino acids. V was pared by 4 bases and J by 7 bases, with 6 bases of the junction left unmatched. From germline, CDR1 is SGHNT and CDR2 YYREEE (reference sequence). The CDR3 loop is CASSPGQGGEKLFF. CDR3 DNA: TGTGCCAGCAGCCCAGGACAGGGCGGTGAAAAACTGTTTTTT.

Written as DNA, the CDR3 is TGTGCCAGCAGCTTTAGCCCCCTAATCTACGAGCAGTACGTC. This gives the protein CASSFSPLIYEQYV. The V and J genes are TRBV7-2 and TRBJ2-7; D not resolved. V was cut by 3 bases and J by 3 bases, with 12 bases left in between. This CDR3 region has 14 residues. From germline, CDR1 is SGHTA and CDR2 FQGNSA.

The V and J genes are TRBV7-6 and TRBJ1-1; D call uncertain. Trimming shortened V by 2 bases and J by 1 base, and 14 bases separated the two germline ends. Germline V CDR1 and CDR2: SGHVS, FNYEAQ. The CDR3 totals 16 residues. This chain's CDR3 is CASSLSGRFENTEAFF. DNA of the CDR3: TGTGCCAGCAGCTTATCCGGAAGGTTTGAGAACACTGAAGCTTTCTTT.

The chain is built from TRBV7-2 and TRBJ2-1; no reliable D call. Germline V gene data show CDR1 as SGHTA and CDR2 as FQGNSA. This CDR3 is 13 amino acids long. V was trimmed by 5 bases and J by 5 bases, leaving 10 bases between them. CDR3 DNA: TGTGCCAGCAGCATCGGCGCTAACAATGAGCAGTTCTTC. It encodes CASSIGANNEQFF.

In this sample, this clone turned up once. The V gene is TRBV7-2, the J gene TRBJ2-1; 11 bases are a match to TRBD2. This CDR3 has 15 residues. CDR1 and CDR2 (germline): SGHTA, FQGNSA. The trim removed 5 bases at V and 4 bases at J, leaving 4 bases unmatched. As DNA, the CDR3 is TGTGCCAGCAGCCGGGGACTAGCGGAGTACAATGAGCAGTTCTTC. Amino acids: CASSRGLAEYNEQFF.

CDR3 protein: CASVASTGPNEQFF. The CDR3 DNA is TGTGCCAGCGTAGCGTCAACTGGGCCCAATGAGCAGTTCTTC. V usage is TRBV28 and J usage is TRBJ2-1; perhaps TRBD2 as D (5 bases). The germline CDR1 and CDR2 sequences are MDHEN and SYDVKM. Trimming left V 8 bases short and J 6 bases short, with 17 bases between. The CDR3 extends over 14 amino acids.

The genes are TRBV6-5 and TRBJ2-1; D not resolved. Trimming removed 6 bases at V and 7 bases at J, with 16 bases between. Germline V gene data show CDR1 as MNHEY and CDR2 as SVGAGI. This CDR3 spans 14 amino acids. CDR3 protein: CASSLGPKRNEQFF. CDR3 DNA sequence: TGTGCCAGCAGCCTCGGACCCAAAAGGAATGAGCAGTTCTTC.

The count of this clone is one. The chain couples TRBV6-5 to TRBJ1-5; D gene unclear. The CDR3 covers 13 residues. The germline CDR1 and CDR2 sequences are MNHEY and SVGAGI. The ends were cut back, 5 bases at V and 5 bases at J, with 10 bases in the middle. The CDR3 DNA reads as TGTGCCAGCAGTGGTCGGAGGGATCAGCCCCAGCATTTT. Protein product: CASSGRRDQPQHF.

The CDR3 coding sequence is TGTGCCAGCAGCTTAGCGAAGGGGTACGAGCAGTACGTC. This translates into CASSLAKGYEQYV. The genes are TRBV7-2 and TRBJ2-7, with D perhaps TRBD1 (5 bases). Trimming shortened V by 0 bases and J by 4 bases, and 7 bases separated the two germline ends. This CDR3 spans 13 amino acids. Germline CDR1 is SGHTA and CDR2 is FQGNSA.

The chain has TRBV7-2 and TRBJ2-5; D is unresolved. V was trimmed by 0 bases and J by 2 bases, leaving 10 bases between them. Germline V gene lookup returns CDR1 SGHTA and CDR2 FQGNSA. The CDR3 is 15 residues long. The CDR3 region is CASSLAPFLQETQYF. The DNA for the CDR3 is TGTGCCAGCAGCTTAGCTCCGTTTTTACAAGAGACCCAGTACTTC.

The chain employs TRBV20-1 and TRBJ2-1; D is perhaps TRBD1 or TRBD2 (5 bases each). The CDR3 consists of 11 residues. The V gene's germline CDR1 is DFQATT and CDR2 SNEGSKA (reference sequence). V gave up 5 bases and J gave up 15 bases, with 17 bases separating them. This CDR3 reads CSAGTRDVRFF. The CDR3 coding sequence is TGCAGTGCTGGGACCCGGGACGTGAGGTTCTTC.

As regards this clone: Other DNA sequences in this sample translate to the same CDR3. This chain joins TRBV10-3 and TRBJ2-6; D is uncertain. This CDR3 spans 16 amino acids. Trimming removed 0 bases at V and 0 bases at J, with 6 bases between. Germline-derived CDR1 and CDR2 are ENHRY and SYGVKD. The DNA for the CDR3 is TGTGCCATCAGTGAGTCGTGGAGCTCTGGGGCCAACGTCCTGACTTTC. Amino acids: CAISESWSSGANVLTF.

The chain carries TRBV7-9 and TRBJ2-4; D remains ambiguous. CDR3 size: 15 residues. From germline, CDR1 is SEHNR and CDR2 FQNEAQ (reference sequence). V shed 2 bases and J shed 6 bases, with 14 bases lying between them. For the CDR3, the DNA is TGTGCCAGCAGCTTATTTGTGACAAACGGAAACATTCAGTACTTC. Translating it yields CASSLFVTNGNIQYF.

The CDR3 spells CASSFAASTDTQYF. CDR3 DNA: TGTGCCAGCAGTTTCGCAGCTAGCACAGATACGCAGTATTTT. V gene TRBV27 combines with J gene TRBJ2-3, with D unclear. V was pared by 3 bases and J by 0 bases, with 7 bases between. The CDR3 runs to 14 residues. Germline V CDR1 and CDR2: MNHEY, SMNVEV (reference sequence).

This clone was seen once. The chain employs TRBV7-9 and TRBJ2-5, with 7 positions matching TRBD1. This CDR3 has 14 residues. J lost 2 bases, V lost 3 bases, and 3 bases had no gene match. The germline V gene has CDR1 SEHNR and CDR2 FQNEAQ (reference sequence). CDR3 protein: CASSLGTDQETQYF. CDR3 nucleotide sequence: TGTGCCAGCAGCTTGGGGACAGATCAAGAGACCCAGTACTTC.

The gene calls are TRBV15 and TRBJ2-1, with TRBD2 matching over 8 bases. With 1 base clipped from V and 5 bases from J, the junction kept 4 bases outside the gene matches. The CDR3 consists of 15 residues. The germline gives CDR1 LNHNV, CDR2 YYDKDF (reference sequence). CDR3: CATSRASGGHNEQFF. The CDR3 region has the DNA TGTGCCACCAGCAGAGCGAGCGGGGGCCACAATGAGCAGTTCTTC. Drawing the rest from reference TRBV15 and TRBJ2-1, the complete variable domain is DAMVIQNPRYQVTQFGKPVTLSCSQTLNHNVMYWYQQKSSQAPKLLFHYYDKDFNNEADTPDNFQSRRPNTSFCFLDIRSPGLGDTAMYLCATSRASGGHNEQFFGPGTRLTVL.

The count of this clone is one. The chain couples TRBV6-5 to TRBJ2-7; D is ambiguous. V shed 4 bases and J shed 0 bases, with 10 bases lying between them. Germline V gene lookup returns CDR1 MNHEY and CDR2 SVGAGI. CDR3 length: 14 residues. CDR3 bases: TGTGCCAGCAGTTTTGGGCTGCACTCCTACGAGCAGTACTTC. Translated: CASSFGLHSYEQYF.

The chain recombines TRBV6-1 with TRBJ1-4; D ambiguous. The CDR3 runs 15 residues. Between the trimmed V and J ends, which lost 0 bases and 6 bases, there was a span of 11 bases. Germline assignment: CDR1 MNHNS and CDR2 SASEGT. The CDR3 DNA reads TGTGCCAGCAGTGAAGCTATCGGGGTGTATGAAAAACTGTTTTTT. It specifies CASSEAIGVYEKLFF.

The rearrangement joins TRBV5-1 to TRBJ1-5, with TRBD1 matching over 9 bases. The J segment lost 5 bases and the V segment lost 3 bases, leaving 0 bases of the junction unmatched. The CDR3 is 13 residues long. Germline loops: CDR1 SGHRS, CDR2 YFSETQ. This chain's CDR3 is CASSWTGDQPQHF. Here the CDR3 DNA reads TGCGCCAGCAGCTGGACAGGGGATCAGCCCCAGCATTTT.